These 20 T cell receptor beta chains share one sample of origin, sequenced in a study of tissue T cells after allogeneic stem cell transplantation. The sample's time point: mouse harvest day 7 after allogeneic transplant. Mouse grafts combined 10^7 T-cell-depleted bone marrow cells with 10^6 splenic CD5+ T cells. Produced via immunoSEQ multiplex PCR; TCRdb's table is partial and in-frame only. Of some 3,700 clones listed, around 50% were seen once; the top ten hold over 5.5%. What was sequenced was gut tissue. The receptors derive from a female BALB/c mouse given C57BL/6 T cells with graft-versus-host disease after an allogeneic hematopoietic cell transplant.

Points on this clone: Gene names and germline match the mouse. The CDR3 extends 1 residue past the end of the read, so its final part is completed from the germline J gene. J is TRBJ2-7 and V is TRBV2, with TRBD2 matching 7 bases. With 4 bases clipped from V and 3 bases from J, the junction kept 3 bases outside the gene matches. Germline CDR1 and CDR2: LGHNA and YSYQKL. The CDR3 loop spans 13 amino acids. The CDR3 DNA, read in part, is TGTGCCAGCAGCCTTCGACTGGGCTATGAACAGTAC. This sequence encodes CASSLRLGYEQY. The CDR3 in its entirety is CASSLRLGYEQYF.

Worth noting for this clone: Mouse gene names apply. The read halts 1 residue ahead of the CDR3 end, with the missing end drawn from the germline J gene. V usage is TRBV26 and J usage is TRBJ2-7; 9 nucleotides align to TRBD2. The CDR3 loop spans 13 amino acids. Trimming took 4 bases from V and 5 from J; bases not matched to a gene: 3. CDR1 KGHPV and CDR2 FQNQEV come from the germline V gene (reference sequence). The chain's CDR3 is CASSQTGGDEQYF. CDR3 bases read: TGTGCCAGCAGTCAGACTGGGGGAGATGAACAGTAC.

To note about this clone: The genes and germline here are from mouse. The missing CDR3 end, 1 residue past where the read stops, is filled in from the germline J gene. The genes are TRBV26 and TRBJ1-2; possible D gene TRBD1, 6 bases. The ends were cut back, 6 bases at V and 2 bases at J, with 13 bases in the middle. In germline, CDR1 is KGHPV, CDR2 FQNQEV (reference sequence). The CDR3 loop spans 14 amino acids. The part of the CDR3 DNA that was read is TGTGCCAGCAGAAACAGGGCGGGTAACTCCGACTACACC. It codes for CASRNRAGNSDYT. The full-length CDR3 reads as CASRNRAGNSDYTF.

Note on this clone: The genes and germline here are from mouse. Read sequence stops 1 residue before the CDR3 end, and the germline J gene provides the missing end. The chain is built from TRBV13-1 and TRBJ2-1, with a tentative D call TRBD1 (5 bases). The CDR3 is made up of 16 amino acids. Trimming pared 4 bases from V and 4 bases from J, leaving 18 bases between. CDR1 and CDR2 (germline): NSHNY, SYGAGN. Partial CDR3 DNA: TGTGCCAGCAGTCTCGTCTCCGGGAGGGGTTATGCTGAGCAGTTC. This sequence encodes CASSLVSGRGYAEQF. The complete CDR3 reads CASSLVSGRGYAEQFF.

This clone appeared a single time. Here the gene names and germline are mouse. The CDR3 extends 1 residue past the end of the read, so its final part is completed from the germline J gene. The chain joins TRBV26 to TRBJ2-2; the match to TRBD1 covers 8 bases. Germline trimming cut 4 bases from V and 0 bases from J; bases unmatched to any gene: 1. The CDR3 consists of 15 residues. Per the germline V gene, CDR1 is KGHPV and CDR2 is FQNQEV (reference sequence). CDR3 DNA (partial): TGTGCCAGCAGTCCACAGGGGGCAAACACCGGGCAGCTCTAC. Translated: CASSPQGANTGQLY. The complete CDR3 sequence is CASSPQGANTGQLYF. Full variable domain (remainder filled in from reference TRBV26 and TRBJ2-2): NSKVIQTPRYLVKGQGQKAKMRCIPEKGHPVVFWYQQNKNNEFKFLINFQNQEVLQQIDMTEKRFSAECPSNSPCSLEIQSSEAGDSALYLCASSPQGANTGQLYFGEGSKLTVL.

This clone ranks as large. These gene names are mouse names. The sequence runs out 1 residue before the end of the CDR3; the remainder is reconstructed from the germline J gene. V usage is TRBV19 and J usage is TRBJ2-1; perhaps TRBD1 as D (5 bases). Germline V lookup: CDR1 FNHDT, CDR2 SITEND (reference sequence). The V end lost 2 bases, the J end lost 1 base, and 7 bases lay between the germline ends. This CDR3 spans 14 amino acids. The DNA read from the CDR3 is TGTGCCAGCAGTATGTCAGGGAACTATGCTGAGCAGTTC. Protein: CASSMSGNYAEQF. The whole CDR3 region reads CASSMSGNYAEQFF. Together with reference TRBV19 and TRBJ2-1, the CDR3 gives the full variable domain: GGIITQTPKFLIGQEGQKLTLKCQQNFNHDTMYWYRQDSGKGLRLIYYSITENDLQKGDLSEGYDASREKKSSFSLTVTSAQKNEMAVFLCASSMSGNYAEQFFGPGTRLTVL.

This clone was counted only a few times. Gene names are mouse gene names. The CDR3 end falls 1 residue outside the read, so it is completed with the germline J gene. The chain recombines TRBV12-1 with TRBJ2-7, with TRBD2 as a possible D gene (5 bases). Germline CDR1 SGHSN, CDR2 HYEKVE. The CDR3 loop spans 12 amino acids. Trimming left V 1 base short and J 4 bases short, with 7 bases between. This chain's CDR3 is CASSLWGYEQYF. Partial CDR3 DNA: TGTGCCAGCTCTCTTTGGGGTTATGAACAGTAC.

Remarks on this clone: Each gene name is a mouse one. The CDR3 is cut off 1 residue early in the read; its end comes from the germline J gene. The rearrangement links TRBV1 to TRBJ1-1, with D possibly matching TRBD1 (5 bases). With 3 bases removed from V and 1 base from J, the gap between germline ends came to 6 bases. Germline V lookup: CDR1 NSQYPW, CDR2 LRSPGD (reference sequence). The CDR3 extends over 13 amino acids. CDR3 protein: CTCSAGENTEVFF. CDR3 bases read: TGCACCTGCAGTGCGGGGGAAAACACAGAAGTCTTC. The variable domain in full, with the rest retrieved from reference TRBV1 and TRBJ1-1, is VTLLEQNPRWRLVPRGQAVNLRCILKNSQYPWMSWYQQDLQKQLQWLFTLRSPGDKEVKSLPGADYLATRVTDTELRLQVANMSQGRTLYCTCSAGENTEVFFGKGTRLTVV.

On this clone itself: Gene names are mouse gene names. The sequenced fragment ends 1 residue before the CDR3 boundary, so the rest is inferred from the germline J gene. The chain recombines TRBV26 with TRBJ1-6, with TRBD1 as a possible D gene (5 bases). Being an ORF, TRBJ1-6 has a function that is uncertain. The length of the CDR3 is 13 residues. The germline V gene has CDR1 KGHPV and CDR2 FQNQEV (reference sequence). V shed 4 bases and J shed 5 bases, with 6 bases lying between them. The covered CDR3 bases are TGTGCCAGCAGTCGACAGAATAATTCGCCCCTCTAC. This sequence encodes CASSRQNNSPLY. The entire CDR3 sequence reads CASSRQNNSPLYF.

A remark on this clone: Germline and genes: mouse. The read stops 1 residue short of the end of the CDR3; the missing end is completed from the germline J gene. This chain connects TRBV13-2 to TRBJ1-1, with TRBD1 identical over 7 bases. V was clipped by 3 bases and J by 3 bases; unmatched bases: 2. CDR1 is NNHNN and CDR2 is SYGAGS in the germline V gene (reference sequence). CDR3 length equals 13 residues. The part of the CDR3 DNA that was read is TGTGCCAGCGGTGCAACAGGGGACACAGAAGTCTTC. This codes for CASGATGDTEVF. The entire CDR3 reads CASGATGDTEVFF.

On this clone itself: Mouse gene names and germline throughout. Read data end 1 residue before the CDR3 end; the end is taken from the germline J gene. The chain uses TRBV16 and TRBJ2-4; unclear D gene. Trimming left V 2 bases short and J 4 bases short, with 4 bases between. Germline V gene sequence: CDR1 SGHSA, CDR2 FRNQAP. This CDR3 spans 12 amino acids. CDR3 bases read: TGTGCAAGCAGCTTAACAAAAAACACCTTGTAC. This encodes CASSLTKNTLY. The complete CDR3 sequence is CASSLTKNTLYF.

Concerning this clone: Here the gene names and germline are mouse. The sequenced fragment ends 1 residue before the CDR3 boundary, so the rest is inferred from the germline J gene. The J gene is TRBJ1-3, the V gene TRBV1, with D possibly being TRBD1 (6 bases). Germline V lookup: CDR1 NSQYPW, CDR2 LRSPGD (reference sequence). The CDR3 has 14 residues. The ends were cut back, 3 bases at V and 4 bases at J, with 10 bases in the middle. CDR3 region: CTCSARQAGNTLYF. CDR3 DNA, as far as it was read: TGCACCTGCAGTGCGCGACAGGCGGGAAATACGCTCTAT.

This clone was detected only a few times. Mouse germline and gene names are used. The DNA ends 1 residue before the CDR3 does, and the rest of the CDR3 is filled in from the germline J gene. The chain combines TRBV5 with TRBJ2-1, with D tentatively TRBD1 (5 bases). The V end was cut by 0 bases, the J end by 0 bases, with 6 bases between. Germline CDR1 LGHNA, CDR2 YNLKQL (reference sequence). CDR3 length: 15 residues. The CDR3 spells CASSQERGNYAEQFF. The covered CDR3 bases are TGTGCCAGCAGCCAAGAAAGGGGTAACTATGCTGAGCAGTTC.

Points on this clone: Gene names refer to mouse genes. The read gets to within 1 residue of the CDR3 end, and the germline J gene fills in the rest. The chain joins TRBV1 to TRBJ2-2; TRBD1 agrees at 12 bases. V was clipped by 0 bases and J by 6 bases; unmatched bases: 2. The CDR3 loop spans 16 amino acids. Germline CDR1 is NSQYPW and CDR2 is LRSPGD (reference sequence). The CDR3: CTCSAEGQGAAGQLYF. The covered CDR3 bases are TGCACCTGCAGTGCAGAGGGACAGGGGGCCGCCGGGCAGCTCTAC.

In its sample, this clone is large (0.1 to 1%). Mouse names are used for the genes. The read ends 1 residue before the CDR3 terminus; that terminus is restored from the germline J gene. This chain uses TRBV16 with TRBJ2-7; D is uncertain. CDR3 length equals 13 residues. Trimming shortened V by 1 base and J by 0 bases, and 4 bases separated the two germline ends. The germline V gene has CDR1 SGHSA and CDR2 FRNQAP. CDR3 DNA, as far as it was read: TGTGCAAGCAGCTTAGGGTTCTCCTATGAACAGTAC. Its translation is CASSLGFSYEQY. The CDR3, in full, reads CASSLGFSYEQYF.

As to this clone: The germline and genes are mouse ones. Read data end 1 residue before the CDR3 end; the end is taken from the germline J gene. This rearrangement joins TRBV26 to TRBJ1-1, with 8 nucleotides matching TRBD1. Germline CDR1 reads KGHPV; CDR2 reads FQNQEV (reference sequence). The CDR3 sequence is 13 residues long. Germline trimming cut 8 bases from V and 0 bases from J; bases unmatched to any gene: 2. CDR3 residues: CASLGQANTEVFF. CDR3 DNA (partial): TGTGCCAGCCTGGGACAGGCAAACACAGAAGTCTTC.

Note on this clone: All gene names here are mouse names. The read ends 1 residue early relative to the CDR3; the germline J gene fills the gap. The V and J genes are TRBV13-3 and TRBJ2-3; 9 nucleotides line up with TRBD2. The CDR3 is 17 residues long. CDR1 is NNHDY and CDR2 is SYVADS in the germline V gene. The V and J ends lost 2 bases and 3 bases, in that order; junction bases with no gene match: 10. CDR3 amino acids: CASSDRRDWEGAETLYF. Incomplete CDR3 DNA: TGTGCCAGCAGTGACCGCAGGGACTGGGAAGGGGCAGAAACGCTGTAT.

Regarding this clone: Genes here carry mouse names. The read ends 1 residue before the CDR3 terminus; that terminus is restored from the germline J gene. The rearrangement links TRBV4 to TRBJ1-4, with TRBD1 identical over 11 bases. V was clipped by 6 bases and J by 0 bases; unmatched bases: 3. Looked up from germline, CDR1 is LGHDT and CDR2 is YNNKQL (reference sequence). The CDR3 consists of 16 residues. CDR3 residues: CASRGDRGISNERLFF. Incomplete CDR3 DNA: TGTGCCAGCAGGGGGGACAGGGGGATTTCCAACGAAAGATTATTT.

In its sample, this clone was seen once. Any gene name here is a mouse gene name. Read data end 1 residue before the CDR3 end; the end is taken from the germline J gene. This chain uses TRBV26 with TRBJ1-2, with TRBD1 as a possible D gene (5 bases). Germline V CDR1 and CDR2: KGHPV, FQNQEV (reference sequence). CDR3 size: 13 residues. V was pared by 4 bases and J by 2 bases, with 8 bases between. The CDR3 sequence: CASSPGHNSDYTF. CDR3 DNA (partial): TGTGCCAGCAGTCCTGGACATAACTCCGACTACACC.

In the case of this clone: Mouse names are used for the genes. The CDR3 extends 1 residue past the end of the read, so its final part is completed from the germline J gene. V gene TRBV13-2 combines with J gene TRBJ2-5; D tentatively reads TRBD1 or TRBD2 (5 bases each). V was shortened by 3 bases and J by 3 bases, with 11 bases between the two germline ends. Per the germline V gene, CDR1 is NNHNN and CDR2 is SYGAGS (reference sequence). The CDR3 has 14 amino acids. CDR3 residues: CASGAPGRQDTQYF. The DNA read from the CDR3 is TGTGCCAGCGGTGCCCCGGGACGTCAAGACACCCAGTAC.